One TCR beta chain is described in this entry. The source of the sample is a study of blood T cell repertoires in COVID-19. The overall study: The United States, Italy and Spain provided the acute and convalescent COVID-19 samples. PBMCs, B-cell-depleted T cells, or T cells provided the cDNA or gDNA that made up the material.

Authors' methods: For nucleated cells, counts were estimated from reference gene primer amplification. Only in-frame clones appear in the TCRdb table, and some are missing; sequencing was by immunoSEQ multiplex PCR. The DNA gave D and trimming, while V, J and clone size come from that table. There are around 150,000 clones in the sample; about 87% occur only once, and over 3.5% lies in the top ten. Trimming removed 5 bases at V and 4 bases at J, with 17 bases between. CDR1 is SQVTM, CDR2 ANQGSEA, per germline. The CDR3 runs 15 residues. The sample was peripheral blood. The rearrangement joins TRBV29-1 to TRBJ2-2; possible D gene TRBD2, 5 bases. The source is an older woman who had recovered from COVID-19. CDR3 bases: TGCAGCGTTCCGATAATACTAGTTTGCACCGGGGAGCTGTTTTTT. It yields the protein CSVPIILVCTGELFF.